This T cell receptor (beta chain) appears in the sequencing data of a study of blood T cells in healthy people across ages. Using a J-beta primer mix together with a sample-barcoded 5' primer, a second PCR was run for roughly 7 to 11 cycles. TCRdb analysed the 5' RACE reads with MiXCR anew, one entry per CDR3 protein. The repertoire holds some 930,000 distinct CDR3 sequences, with almost 30% as singletons. Trimming cost V 5 bases and J 5 bases, with 15 bases left between them. This CDR3 spans 14 amino acids. Germline V gives CDR1 LNHNV, CDR2 YYDKDF (reference sequence). The data were also submitted as part of a second study, on T cells of mothers and their children.

This TCR came from a woman aged 40 to 50 in good health. The genes are TRBV15 and TRBJ1-2, with a weak D call TRBD1 (6 bases). The sequenced material came from blood. CDR3 coding DNA: TGTGCCACCAGCCTCGATAGGGGGGGGTATGGCTACACCTTC. Its protein product is CATSLDRGGYGYTF.